The 14 T cell receptor beta chains given below trace back to one sample, sequenced in a study of CD8+CD57+ T cells in acquired aplastic anemia. For sequencing, patients were chosen who had shown expansion of CD8+CD57+ cells by flow cytometry. The use of genomic DNA as template underpinned the TCR beta VDJ and CDR3 profiling. Each CDR3 protein gets one entry after TCRdb re-called the reads with MiXCR. The sample consists of some 150,000 distinct CDR3 sequences, 45% to 55% of them appearing once. Sequencing was done on a sample of sorted CD4+, CD8+, or CD8+CD57+ T cells (not recorded which) from PBMCs. These receptors were collected from a human donor with aplastic anemia.

V usage is TRBV6-1 and J usage is TRBJ2-1; TRBD2 matches at 12 bases. CDR3 length: 16 residues. With V trimmed by 6 bases and J by 3 bases, 6 bases remained unmatched. The germline V gene has CDR1 MNHNS and CDR2 SASEGT. The CDR3 reads CASSRLAGASYNEQFF. CDR3 bases: TGTGCCAGCAGCCGACTAGCGGGGGCGAGCTACAATGAGCAGTTCTTC.

This clonotype was counted only a few times. The chain has TRBV20-1 and TRBJ1-5, with TRBD1 as a possible D gene (6 bases). Germline V gene sequence: CDR1 DFQATT, CDR2 SNEGSKA (reference sequence). Trimming left V 6 bases short and J 4 bases short, with 19 bases between. The CDR3 length is 15 residues. For the CDR3, the DNA is TGCAGTGCCACGCTTTTGGGGGCGAGTAATCAGCCCCAGCATTTT. Translated: CSATLLGASNQPQHF.

This clonotype has just one count. This may arise from a read error, as a much more abundant clone is one base away. The V and J genes are TRBV2 and TRBJ2-2; the match to TRBD1 covers 8 bases. The CDR3 loop spans 15 amino acids. CDR1 SNHLY and CDR2 FYNNEI come from the germline V gene. The CDR3 here is CASTLRQGNTRELFF. In DNA, the CDR3 is TGTGCCAGTACTCTTCGACAGGGGAACACCCGGGAGCTGTTTTTT.

V and J are TRBV9 and TRBJ1-2; no reliable D call. This CDR3 contains 13 residues. The germline V gene has CDR1 SGDLS and CDR2 YYNGEE. Trimming took 3 bases from V and 7 from J, leaving 13 bases between them. CDR3 in amino acids: CASSARDRGGYTF. As DNA, the CDR3 is TGTGCCAGCAGCGCACGAGACCGGGGTGGCTACACCTTC.

The chain uses TRBV20-1 and TRBJ2-5; a possible D gene is TRBD1 (5 bases). V lost 0 bases and J 5 bases, leaving 16 bases between the germline ends. In germline, CDR1 is DFQATT, CDR2 SNEGSKA (reference sequence). The CDR3 extends over 15 amino acids. CDR3 residues: CSARDLGQGIETQYF. The CDR3 nucleotides read TGCAGTGCTAGAGATCTAGGGCAGGGTATCGAGACCCAGTACTTC.

The V call is TRBV29-1, the J call TRBJ2-7, with D perhaps matching TRBD1 (6 bases). CDR1 SQVTM and CDR2 ANQGSEA come from the germline V gene. The CDR3 has 17 residues. Trimming pared 8 bases from V and 3 bases from J, leaving 29 bases between. As DNA, the CDR3 is TGCAGCTTGGGGTGGGCCACAGGGTTGACTGTCTTCTACGAGCAGTACTTC. Residues: CSLGWATGLTVFYEQYF.

The J gene is TRBJ2-1, the V gene TRBV5-4; TRBD2 aligns across 13 bases. Unmatched junction bases numbered 6, after V lost 1 base and J lost 5 bases. CDR1 and CDR2 from the germline V gene are SGHNT and YYREEE (reference sequence). The CDR3 loop spans 17 amino acids. This chain's CDR3 is CASSLLLLAGGNNEQFF. CDR3 sequence (DNA): TGTGCCAGCAGCTTGTTGCTACTAGCGGGGGGGAACAATGAGCAGTTCTTC.

The chain couples TRBV19 to TRBJ1-6; D remains unclear. V was pared by 8 bases and J by 14 bases, with 22 bases between. The CDR3 contains 14 residues. CDR1 and CDR2 from the germline V gene are LNHDA and SQIVND (reference sequence). CDR3 loop: CASGPSQDLITLHF. The CDR3 coding sequence is TGTGCCAGTGGTCCGTCCCAAGACCTCATCACCCTCCACTTT.

This clonotype was detected many times. The rearrangement joins TRBV20-1 to TRBJ1-2; D is perhaps TRBD1 (5 bases). Germline-derived CDR1 and CDR2 are DFQATT and SNEGSKA (reference sequence). V was cut by 3 bases and J by 4 bases, with 15 bases left in between. This CDR3 spans 14 amino acids. This chain's CDR3 is CSASPGGGSYGYTF. The DNA of the CDR3 is TGCAGTGCTAGCCCTGGCGGGGGAAGCTATGGCTACACCTTC.

Details on this clonotype: Likely a read error: the CDR3 ends without its conserved phenylalanine or tryptophan. The V call is TRBV5-1, the J call TRBJ2-6, with D uncertain. The CDR3 loop spans 13 amino acids. Trimming pared 5 bases from V and 2 bases from J, leaving 5 bases between. The germline V gene encodes CDR1 SGHRS and CDR2 YFSETQ. The DNA of the CDR3 is TGCGCCAGCAGTTCGGCTGGGGCCAACGTCCTGACTTCC. Residues: CASSSAGANVLTS.

This clonotype came up once. The rearrangement links TRBV19 to TRBJ2-1, with D unresolved. There are 14 residues in the CDR3. CDR1 LNHDA and CDR2 SQIVND come from the germline V gene (reference sequence). Trimming took off 5 bases at V and 4 bases at J, with 12 bases between the two ends. The CDR3 DNA reads as TGTGCCAGTAGTCAACAGCAAGAGTACAATGAGCAGTTCTTC. It codes for CASSQQQEYNEQFF.

This clonotype was counted between two and nine times. A junction end diverges from the germline sequence, so it may reflect a read error. DNA of the CDR3: TGTGCTAGCAGCTTGGCCCTCACCGGGGAGCTGTTTTTT. Translated, it gives CASSLALTGELFF. The chain employs TRBV7-9 and TRBJ2-2; the D is unclear. This CDR3 contains 13 residues. Germline CDR1 SEHNR, CDR2 FQNEAQ (reference sequence).

V usage is TRBV12-1 and J usage is TRBJ1-1. TRBV12-1 is annotated as a pseudogene. The CDR3 covers 13 residues. The CDR3 bases are TGTGCCAGCAGCCAAAAGGGAGGGACTGAAGCTTTCTTT. Encoded protein: CASSQKGGTEAFF.

The chain combines TRBV19 with TRBJ1-2; no definite D call. Germline CDR1 LNHDA, CDR2 SQIVND (reference sequence). The CDR3 loop spans 12 amino acids. V was cut by 4 bases and J by 5 bases, with 8 bases left in between. The CDR3 here is CASSTTRYGYTF. CDR3 DNA: TGTGCCAGTAGTACTACTAGGTATGGCTACACCTTC. Filled out from reference TRBV19 and TRBJ1-2, the complete variable domain reads DGGITQSPKYLFRKEGQNVTLSCEQNLNHDAMYWYRQDPGQGLRLIYYSQIVNDFQKGDIAEGYSVSREKKESFPLTVTSAQKNPTAFYLCASSTTRYGYTFGSGTRLTVV.